What follows are 9 T cell receptor beta chains derived from one specimen sequenced in a study of blood T cell repertoires in COVID-19. TCRdb's copy holds only in-frame clones and misses some; the assay was immunoSEQ multiplex PCR. This table has 65,000 to 95,000 clones, around nine tenths appearing once. The sample comprised peripheral blood. The origin of the receptors is a man in his fifties or sixties with active COVID-19.

The V gene is TRBV15, the J gene TRBJ2-5, with D maybe TRBD1 (5 bases). Per the germline V gene, CDR1 is LNHNV and CDR2 is YYDKDF (reference sequence). V lost 1 base and J lost 5, with 14 bases in between. This CDR3 contains 15 residues. This CDR3 reads CATSRGGGDLETQYF. The CDR3 coding sequence is TGTGCCACCAGCAGAGGGGGCGGCGATTTGGAGACCCAGTACTTC.

V and J are TRBV28 and TRBJ1-5; D not resolved. This CDR3 is built from 14 residues. Germline V lookup: CDR1 MDHEN, CDR2 SYDVKM. Trimming took off 7 bases at V and 4 bases at J, with 14 bases between the two ends. CDR3 DNA sequence: TGTGCCAGCACCATAGGGTCGGGGAATCAGCCCCAGCATTTT. Encoded protein: CASTIGSGNQPQHF.

This clone has a single count. This rearrangement joins TRBV19 to TRBJ2-3, with D possibly TRBD2 on 5 matching bases. CDR3 length equals 13 residues. Trimming left V 5 bases short and J 5 bases short, with 11 bases between. CDR1 LNHDA and CDR2 SQIVND come from the germline V gene (reference sequence). This CDR3 reads CASSSRVRDTQYF. The CDR3 coding sequence is TGTGCCAGTAGTTCGAGGGTGAGAGATACGCAGTATTTT.

The rearrangement links TRBV7-3 to TRBJ2-3, with unresolved D. The CDR3 runs to 15 residues. Germline assignment: CDR1 SGHTA and CDR2 FQGTGA. Between the trimmed V and J ends, which lost 6 bases and 0 bases, there was a span of 13 bases. CDR3 amino acids: CASRPTGSSTDTQYF. The CDR3 DNA is TGTGCCAGCAGGCCTACGGGTTCTAGCACAGATACGCAGTATTTT.

This rearrangement joins TRBV6-2 or TRBV6-3 to TRBJ2-3; 10 bases map to TRBD2. CDR3 length equals 15 residues. V was clipped by 6 bases and J by 0 bases; unmatched bases: 3. Germline CDR1 and CDR2: MNHEY and SVGEGT. CDR3 protein: CASSGAGGSTDTQYF. CDR3 sequence (DNA): TGTGCCAGCAGCGGAGCGGGGGGGAGCACAGATACGCAGTATTTT.

The chain carries TRBV9 and TRBJ2-2, with D possibly TRBD2 on 6 matching bases. This CDR3 has 14 amino acids. Trimming removed 0 bases at V and 6 bases at J, with 9 bases between. Per germline, CDR1 SGDLS and CDR2 YYNGEE. The CDR3 protein is CASSVVGEAGELFF. The DNA for the CDR3 is TGTGCCAGCAGCGTAGTCGGGGAGGCCGGGGAGCTGTTTTTT.

V gene TRBV12-2 combines with J gene TRBJ1-5; TRBD1, as called in the table, went unchecked against the DNA. TRBV12-2 is shown as a pseudogene. The CDR3 has 16 amino acids. The CDR3 DNA reads TGTGCAAGTCGCTCGCAACGGACAGGGAGGGATCAGCCCCAGCATTTT. This gives the protein CASRSQRTGRDQPQHF.

The chain recombines TRBV6-6 with TRBJ2-3, with TRBD2 matching 8 bases. The V gene end was trimmed by 8 bases and the J gene end by 2 bases; junction bases not matched to a gene: 6. CDR1 is MNHNY, CDR2 SVGAGI, per germline (reference sequence). The CDR3 loop spans 14 amino acids. CDR3 sequence: CASGLGLATDTQYF. CDR3 sequence (DNA): TGTGCCAGCGGTTTAGGACTAGCCACAGATACGCAGTATTTT.

The sample holds a few counts of this clone. This sequence joins TRBV28 and TRBJ2-7; a weak D match, TRBD2 (6 bases). Germline CDR1 and CDR2: MDHEN and SYDVKM. Trimming pared 6 bases from V and 1 base from J, leaving 19 bases between. The CDR3 sequence is 16 residues long. CDR3 in DNA: TGTGCCAGCAGCCCCCCGGGGGACTTCCTTTCCTACGAGCAGTACTTC. Translation: CASSPPGDFLSYEQYF.